This TCR beta chain was sequenced in a study of long-term antiretroviral therapy in people with HIV. In regard to this clone: Its antigen is unidentified.

Sequencing relied on immunoSEQ assay v3.0, run at survey level. The method was immunoSEQ multiplex PCR; TCRdb's version includes in-frame clones alone and lacks a portion of them. The profile shows approximately 25,000 clones, around 83% of them singletons. General study points: In samples taken after ART, diversity increased but remained below transplant donor control levels.

The CDR3 loop spans 17 amino acids. Germline CDR1 and CDR2: PRHDT and FYEKMQ (reference sequence). The V end lost 2 bases, the J end lost 1 base, and 16 bases lay between the germline ends. The sequence was obtained from a man aged 45 to 65 with HIV. The gene calls are TRBV13 and TRBJ2-3, with D possibly matching TRBD2 (7 bases). The specimen comprised unsorted PBMCs, sampled 3 years after starting antiretroviral therapy. CDR3 in amino acids: CASSLTHGGAGTDTQYF. The CDR3 DNA reads TGTGCCAGCAGCTTAACTCATGGGGGGGCCGGCACAGATACGCAGTATTTT.